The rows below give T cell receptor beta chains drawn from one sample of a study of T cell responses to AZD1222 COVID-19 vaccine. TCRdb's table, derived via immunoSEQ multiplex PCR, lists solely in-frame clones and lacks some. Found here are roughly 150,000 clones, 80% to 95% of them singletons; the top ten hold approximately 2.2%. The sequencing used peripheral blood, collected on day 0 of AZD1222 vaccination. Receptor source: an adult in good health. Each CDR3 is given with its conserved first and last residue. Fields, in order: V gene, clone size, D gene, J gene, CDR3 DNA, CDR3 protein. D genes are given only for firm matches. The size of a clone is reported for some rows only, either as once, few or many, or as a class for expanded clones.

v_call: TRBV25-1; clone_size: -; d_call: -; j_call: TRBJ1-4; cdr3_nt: TGTGCCAGCAGTTTAACCACAAATGAAAAACTGTTTTTT; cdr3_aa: CASSLTTNEKLFF
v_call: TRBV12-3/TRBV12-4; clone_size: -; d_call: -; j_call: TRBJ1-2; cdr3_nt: TGTGCCAGCAGTCCTGACGGGAACTATGGCTACACCTTC; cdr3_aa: CASSPDGNYGYTF
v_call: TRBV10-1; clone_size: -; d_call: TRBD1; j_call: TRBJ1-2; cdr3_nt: TGCGCCATGGGACAGTTTAACTATGGCTACACCTTC; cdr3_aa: CAMGQFNYGYTF
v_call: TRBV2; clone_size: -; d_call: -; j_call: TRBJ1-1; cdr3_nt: TGTGCCAGCAGTGAAATCTTTCGGACTGAAGCTTTCTTT; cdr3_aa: CASSEIFRTEAFF
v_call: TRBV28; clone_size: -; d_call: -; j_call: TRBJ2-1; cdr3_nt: TGTGCCAGCAGTTTATCTTCCGGGGGAGTGGGTTGGAATGAGCAGTTCTTC; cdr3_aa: CASSLSSGGVGWNEQFF
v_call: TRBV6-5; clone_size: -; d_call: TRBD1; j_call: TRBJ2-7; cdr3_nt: TGTGCCAGCAGTCCCCGGGACAGAGACTACGAGCAGTACTTC; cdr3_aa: CASSPRDRDYEQYF
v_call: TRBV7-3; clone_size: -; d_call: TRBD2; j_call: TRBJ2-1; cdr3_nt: TGTGCCAGCAGCTCCGGACTAGCGAGAAACAATGAGCAGTTCTTC; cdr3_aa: CASSSGLARNNEQFF
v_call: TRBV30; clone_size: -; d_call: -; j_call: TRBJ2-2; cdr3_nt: TGTGCCTGGAGAATGGCCAGCAGTAACACCGGGGAGCTGTTTTTT; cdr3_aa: CAWRMASSNTGELFF
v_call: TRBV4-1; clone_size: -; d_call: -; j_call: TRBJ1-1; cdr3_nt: TGCGCCAGCAGCGGACCTCTTCGGGGCACTGAAGCTTTCTTT; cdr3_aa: CASSGPLRGTEAFF
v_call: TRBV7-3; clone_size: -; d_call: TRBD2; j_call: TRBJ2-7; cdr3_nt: TGTGCCAGCAGCTTAACTAGCGGGAGCTCCTACGAGCAGTACTTC; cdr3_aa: CASSLTSGSSYEQYF
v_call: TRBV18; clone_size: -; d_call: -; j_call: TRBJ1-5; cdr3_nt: TGTGCCAGCTCACCACCAGGGACCAGTCAGCCCCAGCATTTT; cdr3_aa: CASSPPGTSQPQHF
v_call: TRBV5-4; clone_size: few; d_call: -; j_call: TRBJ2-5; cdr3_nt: TGTGCCAGCAGCACCGGATCGGGGACGGCGGAGACCCAGTACTTC; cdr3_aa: CASSTGSGTAETQYF
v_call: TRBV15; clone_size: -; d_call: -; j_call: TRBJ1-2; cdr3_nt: TGTGCCACCAGCAGAGCCTCAGGGGCCCGAAGTGGCTACACCTTC; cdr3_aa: CATSRASGARSGYTF
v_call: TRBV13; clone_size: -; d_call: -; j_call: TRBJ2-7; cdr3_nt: TGTGCCAGCAGCCCCAGGGTGGGGACCGCGCTTTTGGAGCAGTACTTC; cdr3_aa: CASSPRVGTALLEQYF
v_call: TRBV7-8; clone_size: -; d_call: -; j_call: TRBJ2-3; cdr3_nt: TGTGCCAGCAGCTTAGGTGGTCGGAATGGCACAGATACGCAGTATTTT; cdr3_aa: CASSLGGRNGTDTQYF
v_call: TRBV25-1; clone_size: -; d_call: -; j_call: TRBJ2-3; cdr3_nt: TGTGCCAGCAGTCTGGCTCAGGGAGAGACTAGGAGCACAGATACGCAGTATTTT; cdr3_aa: CASSLAQGETRSTDTQYF
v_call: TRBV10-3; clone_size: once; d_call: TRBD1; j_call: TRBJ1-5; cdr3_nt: TGTGCCATCAGGGACAGGGTGGACCAGCCCCAGCATTTT; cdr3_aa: CAIRDRVDQPQHF
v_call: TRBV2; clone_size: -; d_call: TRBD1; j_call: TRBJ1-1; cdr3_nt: TGTGCCAGCAGGAAAAAACGGACAGGGGGCGAATGGGTTGAAGCTTTCTTT; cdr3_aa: CASRKKRTGGEWVEAFF
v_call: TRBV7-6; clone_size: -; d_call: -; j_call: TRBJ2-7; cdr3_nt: TGTGCCAGCAGCTTCGGAGGACAGCCTTCCCCCTCCTACGAGCAGTACTTC; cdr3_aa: CASSFGGQPSPSYEQYF
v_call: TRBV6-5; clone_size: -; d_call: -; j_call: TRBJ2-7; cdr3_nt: TGTGCCAGCAGAGCCGGGCAGAACTCCTACGAGCAGTACTTC; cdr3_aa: CASRAGQNSYEQYF
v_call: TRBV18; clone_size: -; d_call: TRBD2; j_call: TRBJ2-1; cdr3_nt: TGTGCCAGCTCACCACAGGGACTAGCGGGCGATGAGCAGTTCTTC; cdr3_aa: CASSPQGLAGDEQFF